The clone carrying this T cell receptor beta chain was seen many times. The antigen is unknown. These data originate in a study of spatial heterogeneity in lung cancer. Regarding the study as a whole: Detection of ubiquitous tumor TCRs in blood was higher at resection than follow-up.

Time point in this sample: sample taken at primary tumor resection. The donor population consisted of 72 patients with untreated, early-stage non-small cell lung cancer. Unsorted whole RNA of tumor, nontumor lung or frozen PBMC was sequenced. TCRdb used MiXCR to reprocess the 5' RACE reads, holding one entry per CDR3 protein. The sample lists about 21,000 distinct CDR3 sequences, roughly 4.5% seen once, with around 7.4% in the top ten. The specimen was PBMCs, collected at surgery. The sequence came from a male donor with early-stage non-small cell lung cancer.

DNA for the CDR3: TGTGCCAGCAGTCCTAGGGCAGGGAGAGGGAACACTGAAGCTTTCTTT. Amino acids: CASSPRAGRGNTEAFF. The genes are TRBV6-5 and TRBJ1-1; TRBD1 might be the D (5 bases). V lost 5 bases and J lost 1, with 17 bases in between. Germline assignment: CDR1 MNHEY and CDR2 SVGAGI. CDR3 size: 16 residues.